What follows is one T cell receptor (beta chain) and its context. This record belongs to a study of cytomegalovirus exposure and HLA in healthy donors. PCR involved 60 Vbeta and 13 Jbeta primers. The table came from immunoSEQ multiplex PCR; TCRdb's copy has only in-frame clones and leaves some out. Of some 250,000 clones in the sample, about four fifths are singletons; the top ten hold roughly 5%. The CDR3 consists of 12 residues. The V and J ends lost 4 bases and 7 bases respectively, with 9 bases between them. Germline V lookup: CDR1 SGHRS, CDR2 YFSETQ. Sequencing was carried out using PBMCs. This receptor was identified in a woman in her thirties or forties in good health and CMV-seropositive. J is TRBJ1-5 and V is TRBV5-1, with D uncertain. The CDR3 sequence is CASSGSTQPQHF. For the CDR3, the DNA is TGCGCCAGCAGCGGTTCCACACAGCCCCAGCATTTT.